This record looks at one TCR beta chain sequence and its context. Antigen: not known. Produced via immunoSEQ multiplex PCR; TCRdb's table is partial and in-frame only. The sample carries around 26,000 clones, approximately 96% recorded once. The data derive from a study of monozygotic twins with cystic fibrosis. Study information: Libraries were built from approximately 3 micrograms of fragmented DNA using roughly 15 PCR cycles.

Study results and caveats: Median Simpson clonality of roughly 0.01 suggested naive T cells predominated. Nucleotide-identical clonotype sharing was significantly higher within monozygotic CF twin pairs than between unrelated CF individuals. J usage was most co-twin-similar in 8 of 16 pairs, V in 13.

Sequencing was carried out using blood. This TCR came from a girl aged 2 to 10 with cystic fibrosis.

CDR3: CASSVARDTEAFF. The CDR3 bases are TGTGCCAGCAGCGTAGCCAGGGACACTGAAGCTTTCTTT. The gene calls are TRBV9 and TRBJ1-1; TRBD1 is a possible D gene (5 bases). Germline V gives CDR1 SGDLS, CDR2 YYNGEE. The CDR3 runs to 13 residues. The germline V and J ends were trimmed by 0 bases and 3 bases, with 6 bases remaining between them.